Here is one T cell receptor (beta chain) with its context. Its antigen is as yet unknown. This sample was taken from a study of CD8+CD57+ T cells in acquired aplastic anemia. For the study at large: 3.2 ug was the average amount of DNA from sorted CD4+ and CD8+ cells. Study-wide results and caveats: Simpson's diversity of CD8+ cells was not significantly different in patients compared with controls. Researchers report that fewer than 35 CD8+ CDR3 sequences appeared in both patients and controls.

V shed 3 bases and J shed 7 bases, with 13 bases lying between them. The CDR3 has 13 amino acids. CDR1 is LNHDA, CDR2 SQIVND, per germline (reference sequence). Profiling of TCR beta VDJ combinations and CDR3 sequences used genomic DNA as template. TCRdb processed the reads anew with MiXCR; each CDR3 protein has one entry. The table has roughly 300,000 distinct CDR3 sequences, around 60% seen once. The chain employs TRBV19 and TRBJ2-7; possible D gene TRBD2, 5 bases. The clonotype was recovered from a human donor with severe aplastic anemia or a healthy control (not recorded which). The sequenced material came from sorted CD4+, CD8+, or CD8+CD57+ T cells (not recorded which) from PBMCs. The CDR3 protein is CASSMAPRGEQYF. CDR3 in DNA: TGTGCCAGTAGTATGGCCCCGAGAGGGGAGCAGTACTTC.